Listed here is a single T cell receptor (beta chain). Its target is not known. Healthy bone marrow donors made up the donors. These data are taken from a study of cytomegalovirus exposure and HLA in healthy donors. The CDR3 covers 12 residues. Germline assignment: CDR1 SQVTM and CDR2 ANQGSEA. V was trimmed by 6 bases and J by 8 bases, leaving 14 bases between them. The study's findings and limits: Certain indistinguishable V segments, among them TRBV6-2 and TRBV6-3, were excluded. Immune exposure information available was restricted to CMV serostatus.

13 Jbeta primers and 60 Vbeta primers were used for the PCR. Sequencing used immunoSEQ multiplex PCR; TCRdb keeps in-frame clones, though not all of them. The sample contains fewer than 250,000 clones, roughly 82% of which appear only once. The TCR was taken from a man in his forties in good health and CMV-seropositive. The specimen was PBMCs. This chain uses TRBV29-1 with TRBJ2-1; a possible D gene is TRBD1 (5 bases). In DNA, the CDR3 is TGCAGCGTAGAGGCCGTAGGGGATGAGCAGTTCTTC. This codes for CSVEAVGDEQFF.